This T cell receptor (beta chain) derives from a study of blood T cell repertoires in COVID-19. Overall study: From T cells, B-cell-depleted T cells, or PBMCs came the material, which was cDNA or gDNA.

Clones were sequenced by immunoSEQ multiplex PCR, and TCRdb holds only the in-frame ones, with some missing. The sample holds some 90,000 clones; 89% are singletons and the top ten take roughly 8.7%. Looked up from germline, CDR1 is SNHLY and CDR2 is FYNNEI. The V and J ends lost 7 bases and 3 bases respectively, with 16 bases between them. The CDR3 consists of 14 residues. Material for sequencing was peripheral blood. The V and J genes are TRBV2 and TRBJ2-7; D might be TRBD1 (6 bases). This receptor was identified in a man between 50 and 59 years old with acute or convalescent COVID-19. The DNA of the CDR3 is TGTGCCAGCAATTTGGACAGCGGATTCTACGAGCAGTACGTC. It yields the protein CASNLDSGFYEQYV.